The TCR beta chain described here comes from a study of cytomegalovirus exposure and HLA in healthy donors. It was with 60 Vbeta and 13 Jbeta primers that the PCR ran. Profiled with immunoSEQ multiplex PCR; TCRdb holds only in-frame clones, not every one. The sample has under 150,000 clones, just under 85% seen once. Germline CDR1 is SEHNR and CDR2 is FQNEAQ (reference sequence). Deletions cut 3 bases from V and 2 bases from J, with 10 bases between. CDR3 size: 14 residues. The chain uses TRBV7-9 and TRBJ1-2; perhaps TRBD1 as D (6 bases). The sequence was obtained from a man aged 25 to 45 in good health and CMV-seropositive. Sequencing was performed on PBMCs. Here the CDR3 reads CASSLWQGNYGYTF. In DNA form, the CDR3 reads TGTGCCAGCAGCTTGTGGCAGGGGAACTATGGCTACACCTTC.